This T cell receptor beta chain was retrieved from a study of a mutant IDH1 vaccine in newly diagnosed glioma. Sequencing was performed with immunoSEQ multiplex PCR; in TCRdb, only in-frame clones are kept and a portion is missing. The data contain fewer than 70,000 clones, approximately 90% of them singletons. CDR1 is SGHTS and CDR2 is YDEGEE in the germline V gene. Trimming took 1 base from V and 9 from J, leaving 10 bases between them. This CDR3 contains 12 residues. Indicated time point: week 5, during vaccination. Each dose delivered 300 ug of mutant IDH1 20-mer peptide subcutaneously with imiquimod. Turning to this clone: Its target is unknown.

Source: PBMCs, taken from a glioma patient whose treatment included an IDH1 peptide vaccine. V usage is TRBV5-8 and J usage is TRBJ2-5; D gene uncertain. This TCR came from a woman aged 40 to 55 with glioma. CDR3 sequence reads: CASSLNAFAQYF. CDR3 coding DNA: TGTGCCAGCAGCTTGAATGCTTTTGCCCAGTACTTC. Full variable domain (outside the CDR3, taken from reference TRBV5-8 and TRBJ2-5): EAGVTQSPTHLIKTRGQQATLRCSPISGHTSVYWYQQALGLGLQFLLWYDEGEERNRGNFPPRFSGRQFPNYSSELNVNALELEDSALYLCASSLNAFAQYFGPGTRLLVL.